The rows below give T cell receptor beta chains drawn from one sample of a study of cytomegalovirus exposure and HLA in healthy donors. The method was immunoSEQ multiplex PCR; TCRdb's version includes in-frame clones alone and lacks a portion of them. The sample has more than 85,000 clones; approximately 73% are singletons. The sample taken for sequencing was PBMCs. The origin of the receptors is a woman aged 50 to 60 in good health and CMV-seropositive. Both conserved end residues are part of each CDR3. D genes are given only for firm matches. Clone size is not always given. Where it is, it says once, few, many or a class for expanded clones.

J gene,clone size,V gene,D gene,CDR3 length,CDR3 DNA,CDR3 protein
TRBJ2-3,.,TRBV4-2,.,14,TGTGCCACCAGGGGTGGGGCAACCCTCGATACGCAGTATTTT,CATRGGATLDTQYF
TRBJ2-5,once,TRBV11-2,TRBD2,16,TGTGCCAGCAGCTTAGGGGGTAGCGGGGGCTCGGAGACCCAGTACTTC,CASSLGGSGGSETQYF
TRBJ2-2,.,TRBV9,.,15,TGTGCCAGCAGCGTAGCACCGCAACTCACCGGGGAGCTGTTTTTT,CASSVAPQLTGELFF
TRBJ2-1,.,TRBV7-3,TRBD2,16,TGTGCCAGCAGCCCCGGGGGAGCGGGAGGGCACAATGAGCAGTTCTTC,CASSPGGAGGHNEQFF
TRBJ2-6,few,TRBV30,TRBD1,14,TGTGCCTGGGAGACAGGGGCTGGGGCCAACGTCCTGACTTTC,CAWETGAGANVLTF
TRBJ1-2,.,TRBV5-1,.,13,TGCGCCAGCAGCTTGGGTGACAGCTATGGCTACACCTTC,CASSLGDSYGYTF
TRBJ1-6,.,TRBV21-1,.,16,TGTGCCAGCAGCCCCCCGCGACAGGGGACGCGATCACCCCTCCACTTT,CASSPPRQGTRSPLHF
TRBJ2-7,.,TRBV5-6,.,13,TGTGCCAGCCTCGGTGGTAGCTCCTACGAGCAGTACTTC,CASLGGSSYEQYF
TRBJ2-7,few,TRBV2,.,12,TGTGCCAGCAGACCGGAGCCCTACGAGCAGTACTTC,CASRPEPYEQYF
TRBJ1-2,.,TRBV10-3,.,16,TGTGCCATCAGTGCCATGGCCGGTTCAGGTTTCTATGGCTACACCTTC,CAISAMAGSGFYGYTF
TRBJ1-2,few,TRBV7-2,.,12,TGTGCCAGCAGCTTAGAAGGCCCCGAGGTCACCTTC,CASSLEGPEVTF
TRBJ2-5,.,TRBV27,TRBD2,16,TGTGCCAGCAGTGCCCTTTATGAGCGGGGGGCGGAGACCCAGTACTTC,CASSALYERGAETQYF
TRBJ2-5,.,TRBV11-3,TRBD2,15,TGTGCCAGCAGCCTTCTTAGCGGGAGCCCAGAGACCCAGTACTTC,CASSLLSGSPETQYF
TRBJ1-6,.,TRBV6-6,TRBD1,16,TGTGCCAGCAGAACAAGGAACAGGGGTGAGGGTTCACCCCTCCACTTT,CASRTRNRGEGSPLHF
TRBJ2-2,.,TRBV27,TRBD1,16,TGTGCCAGCACCCTGGACCGGGACAGGGTGTACGGGGAGCTGTTTTTT,CASTLDRDRVYGELFF
TRBJ1-1,few,TRBV27,.,13,TGTGCCAGCAGTTTAGGCAAGTCGATTGAAGCTTTCTTT,CASSLGKSIEAFF
TRBJ1-2,.,TRBV19,.,13,TGTGCCAGCAGTTCGGGGAGAGGCTATGGCTACACCTTC,CASSSGRGYGYTF
TRBJ2-7,.,TRBV9,.,16,TGTGCCAGCAGCGCTAGACTCGGGACACCACCCTACGAGCAGTACTTC,CASSARLGTPPYEQYF
TRBJ2-1,.,TRBV5-4,.,14,TGTGCCAGCAGCTCCCGCCCTAGCCAGAATGAGCAGTTCTTC,CASSSRPSQNEQFF
TRBJ2-3,.,TRBV4-1,TRBD2,17,TGCGCCAGCAGCCAGTCAATAGCGGGGGGGAGCACAGATACGCAGTATTTT,CASSQSIAGGSTDTQYF
TRBJ1-1,.,TRBV7-9,.,12,TGTGCCAGCAGCTTACGGACCTCAGGGGCTTTCTTT,CASSLRTSGAFF
TRBJ2-5,.,TRBV11-2,.,14,TGTGCCAGCAGCCTCGGGGTAGGGTTTGTGACCCAGTACTTC,CASSLGVGFVTQYF
TRBJ1-3,.,TRBV13,.,17,TGTGCCAGCAGCTTAGCCGGCAGGCATACCTCTGGAAACACCATATATTTT,CASSLAGRHTSGNTIYF
TRBJ2-3,.,TRBV5-6,.,17,TGTGCCAGCAGCCTTAGAATATCTCCTCAGGATCGAGATACGCAGTATTTT,CASSLRISPQDRDTQYF
TRBJ1-5,.,TRBV2,.,15,TGTGCCAGCAGCCTTCCGGGGGGAACGGGGCAGCCCCAGCATTTT,CASSLPGGTGQPQHF
TRBJ2-3,once,TRBV5-1,.,14,TGCGCCAGCAGCTTGGACGGGTACGGAGATACGCAGTATTTT,CASSLDGYGDTQYF
TRBJ1-3,.,TRBV5-8,.,17,TGTGCCAGCAGCCCCGAGGCGTCCTCCTCCCGGGGAAACACCATATATTTT,CASSPEASSSRGNTIYF
TRBJ1-5,once,TRBV29-1,.,13,TGCAGCGTTGGGGAGGGGTCGAATCAGCCCCAGCATTTT,CSVGEGSNQPQHF
TRBJ1-5,.,TRBV10-3,.,14,TGTGCCACCTCCCCCAGGAAAGACGATCAGCCCCAGCATTTT,CATSPRKDDQPQHF
TRBJ1-2,.,TRBV7-3,.,13,TGTGCCAGCAGCTTAGAGATTGGGAGCGGCTACACCTTC,CASSLEIGSGYTF
TRBJ2-1,few,TRBV5-1,TRBD2,24,TGCGCCAGCAGCTTGGCCAAAACTAGCGGGGGGCCAGGGTTACTTTCGAGCTCCTACAATGAGCAGTTCTTC,CASSLAKTSGGPGLLSSSYNEQFF
TRBJ1-1,.,TRBV18,.,17,TGTGCCAGCTCACCGGTGCGGTCAGGGAAGATGAACACTGAAGCTTTCTTT,CASSPVRSGKMNTEAFF
TRBJ2-7,once,TRBV5-5,TRBD2,13,TGTGCCAGCAGCTTTGGCGGGGGGGGCGAGCAGTACTTC,CASSFGGGGEQYF
TRBJ1-1,.,TRBV15,.,13,TGTGCCACCAGCACGGGGGGGGACACTGAAGCTTTCTTT,CATSTGGDTEAFF
TRBJ1-5,.,TRBV2,TRBD1,15,TGTGCCAGCAGTGGACAGGGCGTTAGAAATCAGCCCCAGCATTTT,CASSGQGVRNQPQHF
TRBJ2-3,.,TRBV4-2,TRBD2,17,TGTGCCAGCAGCAGGGTCCCTAGCGGTTCTAGCACAGATACGCAGTATTTT,CASSRVPSGSSTDTQYF
TRBJ2-7,.,TRBV30,.,12,TGTGCCTGGGGGCGGGGCTCCTACGAGCAGTACTTC,CAWGRGSYEQYF
TRBJ1-4,.,TRBV5-1,TRBD1,17,TGCGCCAGCAGCCCCCTGGCAGGGACAGCAACTAATGAAAAACTGTTTTTT,CASSPLAGTATNEKLFF
TRBJ2-5,.,TRBV5-4,.,14,TGTGCCAGCAGCCCGGGTGGTCAGAAAGAGACCCAGTACTTC,CASSPGGQKETQYF
TRBJ2-1,once,TRBV6-5,TRBD2,14,TGTGCCAGCAGCTTAGCGGGAGGGCCCCATGAGCAGTTCTTC,CASSLAGGPHEQFF
TRBJ1-4,once,TRBV20-1,.,10,TGCAGTACTGGACAGGAAAAACTGTTTTTT,CSTGQEKLFF
TRBJ1-2,.,TRBV7-9,.,14,TGTGCCAGCAGCACTTCGGCAGGGTACTATGGCTACACCTTC,CASSTSAGYYGYTF
TRBJ2-1,few,TRBV19,TRBD1,15,TGTGCCAGTAGTCCAGACAGGGCCTACTACAATGAGCAGTTCTTC,CASSPDRAYYNEQFF
TRBJ2-2,.,TRBV9,.,16,TGTGCCAGCAGCGTAGGGGGCGGGGGCCACACCGGGGAGCTGTTTTTT,CASSVGGGGHTGELFF
TRBJ2-1,.,TRBV10-1,.,13,TGCGCCAGCGGGGACTCCGGGTACAATGAGCAGTTCTTC,CASGDSGYNEQFF